This T cell receptor beta chain came from a study of early stage breast cancer tumors. Study-wide background: ER+/PR+/HER2- status applied to twelve of 16 invasive breast tumors.

Per the germline V gene, CDR1 is SQVTM and CDR2 is ANQGSEA. Trimming cost V 3 bases and J 2 bases, with 14 bases left between them. This CDR3 contains 15 residues. Study-wide results and limits: Tumors had about 2.3-fold higher T cell density than normal breast. Blood repertoires resembled normal breast more than tumor. Enriched TCRB sequences shared across patients were mostly commonly generated sequences.

Some clones are missing from TCRdb's copy, which holds only in-frame ones; the method was immunoSEQ multiplex PCR. The sample records tens of thousands of clones, 75% to 90% being singletons. To note about this clone: Its specificity is not known.

This rearrangement joins TRBV29-1 to TRBJ2-1; weak D call: TRBD1 (5 bases). The receptor was isolated from a person between 60 and 69 years old with breast cancer. The sequenced sample was blood. Written as DNA, the CDR3 is TGCAGCGTTGAGGTAGGGGCGGCCCCCTACAATGAGCAGTTCTTC. This sequence encodes CSVEVGAAPYNEQFF.